The 6 T cell receptor beta chains in this list originate from one sample, sequenced in a study of blood T cell repertoires in COVID-19. TCRdb's table, derived via immunoSEQ multiplex PCR, lists solely in-frame clones and lacks some. This sample has fewer than 100,000 clones, with approximately 90% found just once. Sequencing used peripheral blood. All receptors derive from a human donor in a cohort sampled during active COVID-19.

The chain joins TRBV12-3 or TRBV12-4 to TRBJ2-3; D is possibly TRBD1 (5 bases). V gave up 6 bases and J gave up 5 bases, with 12 bases separating them. This CDR3 is 13 amino acids long. The CDR3 DNA is TGTGCCAGCAGGGGGCACAACTTAGATACGCAGTATTTT. Encoded protein: CASRGHNLDTQYF.

This chain joins TRBV7-9 and TRBJ2-7; no definite D call. Germline V gene sequence: CDR1 SEHNR, CDR2 FQNEAQ (reference sequence). Trimming took off 1 base at V and 6 bases at J, with 10 bases between the two ends. The CDR3 length is 13 residues. CDR3 region: CASSLVLVSEQYF. CDR3 sequence (DNA): TGTGCCAGCAGCTTAGTCCTTGTCTCCGAGCAGTACTTC. The entire variable domain, with the rest obtained from reference TRBV7-9 and TRBJ2-7, is as follows: DTGVSQNPRHKITKRGQNVTFRCDPISEHNRLYWYRQTLGQGPEFLTYFQNEAQLEKSRLLSDRFSAERPKGSFSTLEIQRTEQGDSAMYLCASSLVLVSEQYFGPGTRLTVT.

The chain has TRBV5-1 and TRBJ2-5; TRBD2 agrees at 7 bases. Germline CDR1 and CDR2: SGHRS and YFSETQ. CDR3 length: 14 amino acids. V trimming: 4 bases; J trimming: 5 bases; junction bases outside the gene matches: 8. Here the CDR3 reads CASSPVGGGETQYF. For the CDR3, the DNA is TGCGCCAGCAGCCCGGTGGGGGGAGGGGAGACCCAGTACTTC.

The V and J genes are TRBV10-3 and TRBJ2-1; possibly TRBD1 for D (5 bases). Trimming shortened V by 2 bases and J by 5 bases, and 13 bases separated the two germline ends. The germline V gene has CDR1 ENHRY and CDR2 SYGVKD. This CDR3 has 15 residues. The CDR3 DNA reads as TGTGCCATCAGTGAGCCCGTAAGGGGCCACAATGAGCAGTTCTTC. This codes for CAISEPVRGHNEQFF.

The gene calls are TRBV4-1 and TRBJ2-7; perhaps TRBD1 as D (6 bases). The ends were cut back, 2 bases at V and 2 bases at J, with 10 bases in the middle. The germline CDR1 and CDR2 sequences are MGHRA and YSYEKL. This CDR3 has 14 amino acids. The CDR3 DNA is TGCGCCAGCAGCCAACAGGGGACCCCCTACGAGCAGTACTTC. Amino acids: CASSQQGTPYEQYF.

This chain links TRBV18 with TRBJ2-2, with 15 bases lining up with TRBD2. The CDR3 totals 23 residues. V dropped 3 bases and J dropped 1; count of bases not matched to a gene: 18. The germline CDR1 and CDR2 sequences are KGHSH and LQKENI. The CDR3 DNA follows: TGTGCCAGCTCACCCTTAACATTAATACCGGGACTAGCGGGAGGAAGGAACACCGGGGAGCTGTTTTTT. It codes for CASSPLTLIPGLAGGRNTGELFF.